Below, 17 T cell receptor beta chains from the same sample are listed, as sequenced in a study of blood T cell repertoires in COVID-19. This table comes from immunoSEQ multiplex PCR, and its TCRdb copy is limited to in-frame clones, with some not included. The sample consists of about 110,000 clones, 65% to 90% of them appearing once. Sequencing was done on a sample of peripheral blood. The source of these receptors is a woman aged 60-75 years with acute or convalescent COVID-19.

This clone was counted between two and nine times. The V and J genes are TRBV10-3 and TRBJ1-1, with 9 bases lining up with TRBD1. The CDR3 sequence is 14 residues long. CDR1 is ENHRY, CDR2 SYGVKD, per germline. Losses at the gene ends were 4 bases for V and 5 bases for J; bases not matched to a gene: 5. CDR3: CAISGDREGTEAFF. For the CDR3, the DNA is TGTGCCATCAGTGGGGACAGGGAGGGGACTGAAGCTTTCTTT.

J is TRBJ1-2 and V is TRBV19; TRBD1 is a possible D gene (6 bases). Germline V lookup: CDR1 LNHDA, CDR2 SQIVND (reference sequence). V was pared by 10 bases and J by 5 bases, with 20 bases between. This CDR3 is 14 amino acids long. CDR3 nucleotide sequence: TGTGCCACCGCGGCGACAGGCTCAGGTTATGGCTACACCTTC. Encoded protein: CATAATGSGYGYTF.

V and J are TRBV9 and TRBJ2-3; 13 positions agree with TRBD2. The germline V gene encodes CDR1 SGDLS and CDR2 YYNGEE. V shed 3 bases and J 2 bases; nucleotides not matched to a gene: 6. The CDR3 extends over 17 amino acids. The CDR3 DNA reads TGTGCCAGCAGCGCGGACGGGACTAGCGGGGTCACAGATACGCAGTATTTT. The encoded protein is CASSADGTSGVTDTQYF.

The chain is built from TRBV6-1 and TRBJ1-2; D is perhaps TRBD1 (6 bases). Trimming cost V 2 bases and J 8 bases, with 15 bases left between them. The CDR3 totals 14 residues. Germline CDR1 and CDR2: MNHNS and SASEGT. The CDR3 is CASSERGSRGGYTF. In nucleotides, the CDR3 is TGTGCCAGCAGTGAAAGGGGGTCCCGGGGAGGCTACACCTTC.

This chain links TRBV12-3 or TRBV12-4 with TRBJ2-1; D gene uncertain. V lost 2 bases to trimming and J lost 5 bases, with 4 bases between them. The CDR3 length is 12 residues. CDR3 protein: CASSLTDNEQFF. The CDR3 bases are TGTGCCAGCAGTTTAACGGACAATGAGCAGTTCTTC.

The J gene is TRBJ1-4, the V gene TRBV4-3; a possible D gene is TRBD1 (5 bases). Trimming cost V 0 bases and J 6 bases, with 17 bases left between them. The CDR3 contains 17 residues. Germline lookup yields CDR1 LGHNA and CDR2 YSLEER. The CDR3 nucleotides read TGCGCCAGCAGCCAAGATCTGGCAGCCCGCAGGGATGAAAAACTGTTTTTT. Its protein product is CASSQDLAARRDEKLFF.

The chain is built from TRBV19 and TRBJ1-2, with TRBD1 identical over 7 bases. V shed 4 bases and J 6 bases; nucleotides not matched to a gene: 14. There are 16 residues in the CDR3. CDR1 is LNHDA and CDR2 is SQIVND in the germline V gene (reference sequence). CDR3 sequence (DNA): TGTGCCAGTAGTAGAGATTACAGGGGAGTTCCGAATGGCTACACCTTC. This sequence encodes CASSRDYRGVPNGYTF.

This clone was detected once. The chain joins TRBV5-5 to TRBJ1-6, with D unclear. V was shortened by 0 bases and J by 6 bases, with 4 bases between the two germline ends. Germline V lookup: CDR1 SGHKS, CDR2 YYEKEE (reference sequence). The CDR3 length is 13 residues. CDR3 sequence: CASSLAVNSPLHF. The CDR3 nucleotides read TGTGCCAGCAGCTTGGCTGTTAATTCACCCCTCCACTTT.

This clone appeared a single time. The chain carries TRBV12-5 and TRBJ2-5; TRBD1 agrees at 7 bases. Germline values: CDR1 LGHNT, CDR2 FRNRAP. With 4 bases clipped from V and 0 bases from J, the junction kept 5 bases outside the gene matches. The CDR3 has 15 amino acids. The CDR3 DNA sequence: TGTGCTAGTGGTTCGTTGACAGGGTACCAAGAGACCCAGTACTTC. Amino acid sequence: CASGSLTGYQETQYF.

The chain recombines TRBV9 with TRBJ1-3; no clear D gene. CDR3 size: 15 residues. V shed 5 bases and J shed 0 bases, with 12 bases lying between them. In germline, CDR1 is SGDLS, CDR2 YYNGEE. DNA for the CDR3: TGTGCCAGCAGTACCCTAGGCAGCTCTGGAAACACCATATATTTT. It encodes CASSTLGSSGNTIYF.

The chain links TRBV29-1 to TRBJ2-3; tentative D call: TRBD1 (6 bases). V was cut by 3 bases and J by 2 bases, with 12 bases left in between. Germline assignment: CDR1 SQVTM and CDR2 ANQGSEA. CDR3 length equals 14 residues. Here the CDR3 reads CSVDTGSNTDTQYF. In DNA form, the CDR3 reads TGCAGCGTTGACACAGGGTCTAACACAGATACGCAGTATTTT.

CDR3 loop: CASGPGGATDTQYF. CDR3 bases: TGTGCCAGCGGCCCGGGGGGGGCTACAGATACGCAGTATTTT. This chain links TRBV27 with TRBJ2-3, with 8 bases aligning to TRBD2. Germline trimming cut 8 bases from V and 3 bases from J; bases unmatched to any gene: 7. The CDR3 is 14 residues long. CDR1 and CDR2 (germline): MNHEY, SMNVEV (reference sequence).

The rearrangement joins TRBV2 to TRBJ2-3; D may be TRBD1 (6 bases). This CDR3 has 14 residues. Germline values: CDR1 SNHLY, CDR2 FYNNEI. V gave up 9 bases and J gave up 11 bases, with 24 bases separating them. Here the CDR3 reads CASNRDGTLGGQYF. CDR3 sequence (DNA): TGTGCCAGTAACCGGGACGGCACCTTAGGGGGGCAGTATTTT. Supplemented by reference TRBV2 and TRBJ2-3, the full variable domain reads EPEVTQTPSHQVTQMGQEVILRCVPISNHLYFYWYRQILGQKVEFLVSFYNNEISEKSEIFDDQFSVERPDGSNFTLKIRSTKLEDSAMYFCASNRDGTLGGQYFGPGTRLTVL.

V and J are TRBV29-1 and TRBJ2-2; 8 bases line up with TRBD1. V trimming: 1 base; J trimming: 2 bases; junction bases outside the gene matches: 6. The germline V gene has CDR1 SQVTM and CDR2 ANQGSEA. This CDR3 has 16 amino acids. CDR3 region: CSVEASGQVNTGELFF. As DNA, the CDR3 is TGCAGCGTTGAAGCCTCGGGACAGGTCAACACCGGGGAGCTGTTTTTT.

This chain connects TRBV19 to TRBJ2-7; 7 bases align to TRBD1. The CDR3 spans 14 residues. The germline CDR1 and CDR2 sequences are LNHDA and SQIVND (reference sequence). V shed 3 bases and J 0 bases; nucleotides not matched to a gene: 2. The CDR3 sequence: CASSIGTASYEQYF. The DNA for the CDR3 is TGTGCCAGTAGTATCGGGACAGCCTCCTACGAGCAGTACTTC.

This rearrangement joins TRBV6-5 to TRBJ1-1; no firm D call. The V gene lost 3 bases and the J gene lost 1 base, with 9 bases spanning the gap. The germline V gene encodes CDR1 MNHEY and CDR2 SVGAGI. The CDR3 spans 14 residues. CDR3 sequence reads: CASSYSLRNTEAFF. CDR3 nucleotides: TGTGCCAGCAGTTATAGTCTTCGGAACACTGAAGCTTTCTTT.

This clone was counted a single time. The chain has TRBV30 and TRBJ2-2; D is perhaps TRBD1 (6 bases). Trimming removed 2 bases at V and 0 bases at J, with 10 bases between. CDR1 and CDR2 from the germline V gene are GTSNPN and SVGIG (reference sequence). The CDR3 length is 15 residues. As DNA, the CDR3 is TGTGCCTGGAGTCAAGGGACAACGAACACCGGGGAGCTGTTTTTT. Encoded protein: CAWSQGTTNTGELFF.